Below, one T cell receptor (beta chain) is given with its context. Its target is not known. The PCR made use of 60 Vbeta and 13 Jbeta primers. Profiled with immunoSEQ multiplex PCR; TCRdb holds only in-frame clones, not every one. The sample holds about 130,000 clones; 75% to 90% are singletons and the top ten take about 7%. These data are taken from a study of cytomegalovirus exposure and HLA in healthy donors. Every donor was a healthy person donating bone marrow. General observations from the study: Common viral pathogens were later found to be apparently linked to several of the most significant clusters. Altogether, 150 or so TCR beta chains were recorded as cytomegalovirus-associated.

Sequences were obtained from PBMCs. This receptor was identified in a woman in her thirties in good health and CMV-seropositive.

CDR3 nucleotides: TGTGCCAGCAGCCCACTTACCATGAACACTGAAGCTTTCTTT. This codes for CASSPLTMNTEAFF. V usage is TRBV28 and J usage is TRBJ1-1, with unresolved D. Germline V gene data show CDR1 as MDHEN and CDR2 as SYDVKM. Deletions cut 6 bases from V and 0 bases from J, with 11 bases between. The CDR3 length is 14 residues.